The 2 T cell receptor beta chains in this list originate from one sample, sequenced in a study of shared clonotypes between healthy human individuals. TCRdb's table, derived via immunoSEQ multiplex PCR, lists solely in-frame clones and lacks some. The sample lists more than 400,000 clones, roughly 80% seen once, with 10% to 15% in the top ten. Sequences were obtained from PBMCs. The receptors were sampled from a woman in her 40s in good health. Some clones in this sample may be carry-over from other donors' samples.

The chain is built from TRBV5-1 and TRBJ2-7, with 8 bases lining up with TRBD1. Germline V CDR1 and CDR2: SGHRS, YFSETQ. This CDR3 has 15 residues. Trimming took 2 bases from V and 6 from J; bases not matched to a gene: 10. The CDR3 loop is CASSLIPGQGSEQYF. The CDR3 DNA is TGCGCCAGCAGCTTAATCCCAGGACAGGGAAGCGAGCAGTACTTC.

This sequence joins TRBV19 and TRBJ1-1; D gene uncertain. CDR3 length: 17 residues. Deletions cut 0 bases from V and 0 bases from J, with 14 bases between. CDR1 and CDR2 (germline): LNHDA, SQIVND (reference sequence). The CDR3 region is CASSIDLQPGLNTEAFF. The CDR3 DNA sequence: TGTGCCAGTAGTATAGATCTTCAGCCAGGTTTGAACACTGAAGCTTTCTTT.